Each of the 20 T cell receptor beta chains below was sequenced from the same sample in a study of cytomegalovirus exposure and HLA in healthy donors. The primer mix had 60 Vbeta and 13 Jbeta primers. TCRdb's table, derived via immunoSEQ multiplex PCR, lists solely in-frame clones and lacks some. The sample includes 250,000 to 350,000 clones, about nine tenths of them seen just once. Sequencing was performed on PBMCs. These receptors all come from a man aged 35 to 55 in good health and CMV-seropositive.

On this clone itself: Different DNA sequences within this sample yield the same CDR3. The genes are TRBV5-1 and TRBJ2-7, with 10 bases fitting TRBD1. The V and J ends lost 0 bases and 3 bases, in that order; junction bases with no gene match: 3. This CDR3 region has 15 residues. CDR1 and CDR2 from the germline V gene are SGHRS and YFSETQ. CDR3 in amino acids: CASSLAGTGVYEQYF. The CDR3 DNA reads as TGCGCCAGCAGCTTGGCCGGGACAGGGGTCTACGAGCAGTACTTC. Combining the CDR3 with reference TRBV5-1 and TRBJ2-7 gives the whole variable domain KAGVTQTPRYLIKTRGQQVTLSCSPISGHRSVSWYQQTPGQGLQFLFEYFSETQRNKGNFPGRFSGRQFSNSRSEMNVSTLELGDSALYLCASSLAGTGVYEQYFGPGTRLTVT.

The chain carries TRBV28 and TRBJ2-1, with TRBD2 identical over 8 bases. Trimming cost V 3 bases and J 0 bases; bases outside gene matches: 1. The CDR3 loop spans 15 amino acids. Per the germline V gene, CDR1 is MDHEN and CDR2 is SYDVKM. The CDR3 nucleotides are TGTGCCAGCAGTTTTAGCGGGGTCTCCTACAATGAGCAGTTCTTC. Encoded protein: CASSFSGVSYNEQFF.

V is TRBV4-3 and J is TRBJ2-7; maybe TRBD1 (7 bases). With 5 bases removed from V and 0 bases from J, the gap between germline ends came to 17 bases. From germline, CDR1 is LGHNA and CDR2 YSLEER. CDR3 length equals 16 residues. Written as DNA, the CDR3 is TGCGCCAGCAGCGCCCACCGCGGGACAGTCTCCTACGAGCAGTACTTC. It codes for CASSAHRGTVSYEQYF.

J is TRBJ2-1 and V is TRBV7-9; D is perhaps TRBD2 (5 bases). The CDR3 totals 14 residues. V lost 5 bases and J 5 bases, leaving 13 bases between the germline ends. Germline V gene data show CDR1 as SEHNR and CDR2 as FQNEAQ (reference sequence). The CDR3 here is CASSPGLPNNEQFF. CDR3 nucleotide sequence: TGTGCCAGCAGCCCCGGACTCCCCAACAATGAGCAGTTCTTC. Full variable domain (remainder filled in from reference TRBV7-9 and TRBJ2-1): DTGVSQNPRHKITKRGQNVTFRCDPISEHNRLYWYRQTLGQGPEFLTYFQNEAQLEKSRLLSDRFSAERPKGSFSTLEIQRTEQGDSAMYLCASSPGLPNNEQFFGPGTRLTVL.

The chain couples TRBV25-1 to TRBJ2-3; 11 nucleotides align to TRBD2. Germline CDR1 reads MGHDK; CDR2 reads SYGVNS. The junction had 3 bases not matched to a gene; V was cut back by 1 base and J by 0 bases. This CDR3 comprises 17 residues. This chain's CDR3 is CASSEWSSGRSTDTQYF. As DNA, the CDR3 is TGTGCCAGCAGTGAATGGTCTAGCGGGAGGAGCACAGATACGCAGTATTTT.

A remark on this clone: One junction end does not reproduce the germline sequence, and a read error may be involved. The rearrangement uses TRBV7-9 and TRBJ2-1; 16 bases match TRBD2. The CDR3 spans 18 residues. Per the germline V gene, CDR1 is SEHNR and CDR2 is FQNEAQ (reference sequence). The CDR3 DNA reads TGTTCCAGCAGCGAGGGACTAGCGGGAGGGCCCTCCTACAATGAGCAGTTCTTC. Protein product: CSSSEGLAGGPSYNEQFF.

This chain joins TRBV4-2 and TRBJ2-2; 9 positions match TRBD2. Germline CDR1 LGHNA, CDR2 YNFKEQ. With V trimmed by 3 bases and J by 3 bases, 5 bases remained unmatched. CDR3 length: 16 amino acids. CDR3 bases: TGTGCCAGCAGCCAGACTAGCGGTGTTTACACCGGGGAGCTGTTTTTT. This gives the protein CASSQTSGVYTGELFF.

The genes are TRBV7-9 and TRBJ1-2; D gene ambiguous. CDR3 length: 14 amino acids. Germline V gene data show CDR1 as SEHNR and CDR2 as FQNEAQ (reference sequence). Trimming left V 0 bases short and J 8 bases short, with 13 bases between. DNA of the CDR3: TGTGCCAGCAGCTTAGCGCATTCACGAGCCGGCTACACCTTC. As protein: CASSLAHSRAGYTF.

The chain is built from TRBV7-3 and TRBJ2-1, with TRBD2 matching 9 bases. V lost 4 bases to trimming and J lost 3 bases; unmatched junction nucleotides: 4. This CDR3 contains 15 residues. Germline values: CDR1 SGHTA, CDR2 FQGTGA. The CDR3 bases are TGTGCCAGCAGCTCCTCGACTAGCGGCTACAATGAGCAGTTCTTC. The encoded protein is CASSSSTSGYNEQFF.

The rearrangement uses TRBV21-1 and TRBJ1-1. TRBV21-1 is described as a pseudogene. The CDR3 spans 19 residues. The CDR3 sequence: CASSKERRGGSSADTEAFF. Written as DNA, the CDR3 is TGTGCCAGCAGCAAAGAGAGAAGGGGGGGCAGCTCCGCGGACACTGAAGCTTTCTTT.

This chain connects TRBV2 to TRBJ2-7; the match to TRBD1 covers 7 bases. CDR1 and CDR2 (germline): SNHLY, FYNNEI. CDR3 length: 14 amino acids. The junction had 12 bases not matched to a gene; V was cut back by 7 bases and J by 6 bases. CDR3 region: CASIPDRADREQYF. The CDR3 coding sequence is TGTGCCAGCATCCCCGACAGGGCAGATCGCGAGCAGTACTTC.

This clone was detected once. This chain uses TRBV7-8 with TRBJ2-2; TRBD2 aligns across 7 bases. V shed 5 bases, J shed 4 bases, and the junction held 4 bases outside the gene matches. Germline CDR1 reads SGHVS; CDR2 reads FQNEAQ. CDR3 size: 14 residues. CDR3 region: CASSLGRATGELFF. CDR3 nucleotides: TGTGCCAGCAGCCTGGGGAGGGCCACCGGGGAGCTGTTTTTT.

This chain links TRBV27 with TRBJ2-3; 16 bases agree with TRBD2. The V and J ends lost 5 bases and 2 bases, in that order; junction bases with no gene match: 7. Germline V gives CDR1 MNHEY, CDR2 SMNVEV (reference sequence). CDR3 length: 18 amino acids. For the CDR3, the DNA is TGTGCCAGCAGTGGCCAGGGACTAGCGGGAGGGGCCACAGATACGCAGTATTTT. It specifies CASSGQGLAGGATDTQYF.

The chain has TRBV5-6 and TRBJ2-7, with TRBD1 as a possible D gene (6 bases). Germline assignment: CDR1 SGHDT and CDR2 YYEEEE. V lost 4 bases to trimming and J lost 5 bases, with 16 bases between them. The CDR3 contains 14 residues. CDR3 residues: CASSPNRVGHEQYF. The CDR3, as DNA: TGTGCCAGCAGCCCAAACAGGGTCGGCCACGAGCAGTACTTC.

The J gene is TRBJ1-2, the V gene TRBV6-1; D is possibly TRBD1 (5 bases). Trimming took 5 bases from V and 2 from J, leaving 9 bases between them. The CDR3 runs to 13 residues. Germline CDR1 MNHNS, CDR2 SASEGT. The CDR3 DNA reads as TGTGCCAGCAGTTTACAGGCAAACTATGGCTACACCTTC. It translates to CASSLQANYGYTF.

The chain joins TRBV6-5 to TRBJ2-5; tentatively, D is TRBD2 (6 bases). Trimming took 7 bases from V and 6 from J, leaving 15 bases between them. Germline assignment: CDR1 MNHEY and CDR2 SVGAGI. The CDR3 loop spans 13 amino acids. DNA for the CDR3: TGTGCCAGCACGGATGGGGGGTACAAGACCCAGTACTTC. Its translation: CASTDGGYKTQYF.

The chain links TRBV18 to TRBJ1-1, with D perhaps TRBD1 (5 bases). V was clipped by 0 bases and J by 3 bases, with 8 bases between them. The CDR3 is made up of 14 amino acids. Germline lookup yields CDR1 KGHSH and CDR2 LQKENI. The chain's CDR3 is CASSPPGGYTEAFF. CDR3 DNA sequence: TGTGCCAGCTCACCACCGGGGGGTTACACTGAAGCTTTCTTT.

The V call is TRBV28, the J call TRBJ2-1; the match to TRBD2 covers 7 bases. This CDR3 region has 16 residues. Germline lookup yields CDR1 MDHEN and CDR2 SYDVKM. V trimming: 8 bases; J trimming: 3 bases; junction bases outside the gene matches: 13. CDR3 coding DNA: TGTGCCAGCGAACGACTTATCTTAGCGGGCTACAATGAGCAGTTCTTC. It is translated as CASERLILAGYNEQFF.

This clone was observed a single time. V and J are TRBV7-3 and TRBJ2-2, with 7 bases identical to TRBD1. The CDR3 has 16 amino acids. Germline V gene lookup returns CDR1 SGHTA and CDR2 FQGTGA. Trimming removed 5 bases from V and 0 bases from J; junction bases left unmatched: 6. This CDR3 is CASSRTGTANTGELFF. The CDR3, as DNA: TGTGCCAGCAGCAGAACCGGGACAGCGAACACCGGGGAGCTGTTTTTT.

In this sample, this clone turned up once. The V gene is TRBV6-1, the J gene TRBJ2-3; TRBD1 might be the D (5 bases). The V and J ends lost 2 bases and 2 bases respectively, with 11 bases between them. The CDR3 contains 15 residues. Germline V lookup: CDR1 MNHNS, CDR2 SASEGT. The CDR3 bases are TGTGCCAGCAGTGAACAGGGCACCCACACAGATACGCAGTATTTT. It translates to CASSEQGTHTDTQYF.